The 4 T cell receptor beta chains below come from one sample, sequenced in a study of early T cells in non-severe SARS-CoV-2 infection (dated by TCRdb to the early 2020s). Library preparation employed 5' RACE. Instrument on record: NextSeq 500. TCRdb reprocessed the public reads (quality trimming at Q25 with fastp, clone calling with MiXCR) and kept in-frame beta chains. Each entry merges the rows of one CDR3 protein and shows their most common DNA and genes. In all, the sample holds around 83,000 distinct CDR3 sequences, and 8% to 13% of those were seen once. Roughly 8% of the sample is taken by the ten largest. The sample was whole blood, taken at baseline. The source is an adult who was a healthcare worker with PCR-confirmed SARS-CoV-2 infection or an uninfected control (not recorded which).

This clonotype was seen ten or more times. The genes are TRBV15 and TRBJ2-3; tentative D call: TRBD2 (5 bases). Trimming shortened V by 0 bases and J by 0 bases, and 10 bases separated the two germline ends. The CDR3 is 16 residues long. In germline, CDR1 is LNHNV, CDR2 YYDKDF (reference sequence). CDR3 loop: CATSRDQAVSTDTQYF. The CDR3 nucleotides read TGTGCCACCAGCAGAGATCAAGCGGTTAGCACAGATACGCAGTATTTT.

This clonotype was seen repeatedly, ten times or more. This chain joins TRBV15 and TRBJ2-5, with 10 nucleotides matching TRBD1. The CDR3 length is 17 residues. The junction had 7 bases not matched to a gene; V was cut back by 3 bases and J by 0 bases. Germline CDR1 reads LNHNV; CDR2 reads YYDKDF (reference sequence). The CDR3, as DNA: TGTGCCACCAGCAGGACAGGGGGCGCCGGGTACCAAGAGACCCAGTACTTC. Protein product: CATSRTGGAGYQETQYF.

This clonotype turned up a few times. The chain links TRBV12-5 to TRBJ2-1; TRBD1 aligns across 7 bases. Per germline, CDR1 LGHNT and CDR2 FRNRAP. The J segment lost 6 bases and the V segment lost 4 bases, leaving 9 bases of the junction unmatched. This CDR3 has 15 amino acids. The CDR3 sequence is CASGSDRALGNEQFF. Here the CDR3 DNA reads TGTGCTAGTGGTTCAGACAGGGCATTAGGCAATGAGCAGTTCTTC.

This clonotype was counted a few times. The genes are TRBV7-9 and TRBJ2-2, with TRBD1 as a possible D gene (5 bases). The V end lost 0 bases, the J end lost 4 bases, and 15 bases lay between the germline ends. Germline V gives CDR1 SEHNR, CDR2 FQNEAQ (reference sequence). The CDR3 is 17 amino acids. CDR3 nucleotide sequence: TGTGCCAGCAGCTTAGCCGGATCAGTAGACAGCACCGGGGAGCTGTTTTTT. It codes for CASSLAGSVDSTGELFF. The full variable domain, its missing parts supplied by reference TRBV7-9 and TRBJ2-2, is DTGVSQNPRHKITKRGQNVTFRCDPISEHNRLYWYRQTLGQGPEFLTYFQNEAQLEKSRLLSDRFSAERPKGSFSTLEIQRTEQGDSAMYLCASSLAGSVDSTGELFFGEGSRLTVL.